These 32 T cell receptor beta chains originate from one sample sequenced in a study of naive and memory T cell subsets. The beta constant-region primer was an equimolar mix of two oligonucleotides covering TRBC1 and TRBC2. TCRdb re-called the UMI-ligation and nested PCR reads through MiXCR, storing one row per CDR3 protein. The table lists around 40,000 distinct CDR3 sequences, 13% of them singletons, with roughly 21% in the top ten. The source material was effector memory CD4+ T cells from blood. Subset reported: effector memory, CD45RA- CD27-. The receptors here all came from a human donor in good health.

This clonotype showed up just once. The chain joins TRBV29-1 to TRBJ2-7; D uncertain. The CDR3 is 12 amino acids. The germline V and J ends were trimmed by 4 bases and 6 bases, with 13 bases remaining between them. Per the germline V gene, CDR1 is SQVTM and CDR2 is ANQGSEA. CDR3 sequence: CSVATNESEQYF. DNA for the CDR3: TGCAGCGTTGCCACAAATGAATCCGAGCAGTACTTC.

This clonotype has a handful of counts. The rearrangement joins TRBV6-1 to TRBJ1-1; TRBD1 aligns across 7 bases. The CDR3 has 13 amino acids. J was trimmed by 4 bases and V by 2 bases; bases with no gene match: 1. Germline V lookup: CDR1 MNHNS, CDR2 SASEGT. The CDR3 protein is CASSEWDSTEAFF. The CDR3 region has the DNA TGTGCCAGCAGTGAATGGGACAGCACTGAAGCTTTCTTT.

This clonotype occurred many times. V gene TRBV11-1 combines with J gene TRBJ2-1, with TRBD2 matching 7 bases. The CDR3 is 15 amino acids. Per the germline V gene, CDR1 is SGHAT and CDR2 is FQDESV (reference sequence). Germline trimming cut 4 bases from V and 3 bases from J; bases unmatched to any gene: 6. The chain's CDR3 is CASSSLARYYNEQFF. The CDR3 DNA reads as TGTGCCAGCAGCTCACTAGCGCGTTACTACAATGAGCAGTTCTTC.

This clonotype appeared many times. V usage is TRBV24-1 and J usage is TRBJ2-3; TRBD2 matches 14 bases. The CDR3 length is 17 residues. V trimming: 2 bases; J trimming: 8 bases; junction bases outside the gene matches: 8. The germline gives CDR1 KGHDR, CDR2 SFDVKD. The CDR3 coding sequence is TGTGCCACCAGTGATTCTGGGACTAGCGGGGGTTGGGGTACGCAGTATTTT. Its translation: CATSDSGTSGGWGTQYF.

This clonotype came up a few times. The chain uses TRBV10-2 and TRBJ1-5; TRBD1 agrees at 7 bases. CDR3 length equals 15 residues. V dropped 8 bases and J dropped 0; count of bases not matched to a gene: 7. Germline V gives CDR1 WSHSY, CDR2 SAAADI. The CDR3 DNA is TGCGCCAGCGGGGACAGAGCAAATAGCAATCAGCCCCAGCATTTT. It yields the protein CASGDRANSNQPQHF.

This clonotype was counted ten times or more. This chain joins TRBV20-1 and TRBJ1-1, with D hard to call. Trimming left V 6 bases short and J 0 bases short, with 14 bases between. Germline V lookup: CDR1 DFQATT, CDR2 SNEGSKA (reference sequence). The CDR3 has 14 amino acids. The CDR3 loop reads CSAFDGRLNTEAFF. The DNA for the CDR3 is TGCAGTGCCTTCGACGGAAGGTTGAACACTGAAGCTTTCTTT.

This clonotype was observed at least ten times. The gene calls are TRBV25-1 and TRBJ1-3; D is uncertain. This CDR3 is built from 15 residues. Germline V gene data show CDR1 as MGHDK and CDR2 as SYGVNS. Trimming removed 5 bases from V and 4 bases from J, with 15 bases in between. CDR3 protein: CASSPVDVGGNTIYF. CDR3 bases: TGTGCCAGCAGTCCTGTAGACGTGGGAGGAAACACCATATATTTT.

The chain employs TRBV11-2 and TRBJ1-6; D not certain. The CDR3 spans 15 residues. CDR1 and CDR2 (germline): SGHAT, FQNNGV. Trimming left V 0 bases short and J 8 bases short, with 11 bases between. CDR3 bases: TGTGCCAGCAGCTTAGAACCAAGTAATGATTCACCCCTCCACTTT. This encodes CASSLEPSNDSPLHF.

The genes are TRBV28 and TRBJ1-1, with 7 bases aligning to TRBD1. The CDR3 has 16 residues. Germline V lookup: CDR1 MDHEN, CDR2 SYDVKM. V shed 7 bases, J shed 5 bases, and the junction held 16 bases outside the gene matches. Written as DNA, the CDR3 is TGTGCCAGCACCAAACCGGGGGGACAGAGGGCAACTGAAGCTTTCTTT. Protein product: CASTKPGGQRATEAFF.

The gene calls are TRBV7-2 and TRBJ2-5, with TRBD2 matching 12 bases. The CDR3 length is 16 residues. Losses at the gene ends were 6 bases for V and 1 base for J; bases not matched to a gene: 6. Germline lookup yields CDR1 SGHTA and CDR2 FQGNSA. CDR3 nucleotides: TGTGCCAGCAGTACCCTAGCGGGAGGGCGCCAAGAGACCCAGTACTTC. This codes for CASSTLAGGRQETQYF.

The gene calls are TRBV29-1 and TRBJ2-5; 9 bases line up with TRBD1. Germline loops: CDR1 SQVTM, CDR2 ANQGSEA. After removal of 4 bases from V and 5 bases from J, the junction contained 8 bases not matched to a gene. This CDR3 has 14 amino acids. The DNA of the CDR3 is TGCAGCGTTGGGACAGGGGTTCATGGTGAGACCCAGTACTTC. Protein product: CSVGTGVHGETQYF.

The V and J genes are TRBV20-1 and TRBJ2-1; 8 bases align to TRBD2. Trimming at V came to 3 bases and at J to 6 bases, leaving 10 bases not matched to a gene. Germline CDR1 reads DFQATT; CDR2 reads SNEGSKA (reference sequence). The CDR3 contains 15 residues. The CDR3 region has the DNA TGCAGTGCTAGGGATAGCGGGGTGGGCGGCAATGAGCAGTTCTTC. This sequence encodes CSARDSGVGGNEQFF.

Only a few counts were recorded for this clonotype. V is TRBV12-3 or TRBV12-4 and J is TRBJ1-6, with D unclear. The CDR3 is 18 amino acids. Trimming shortened V by 0 bases and J by 7 bases, and 19 bases separated the two germline ends. CDR3 nucleotide sequence: TGTGCCAGCAGTTTAGCGCTAATGTTTTCCAGAGGAAATTCACCCCTCCACTTT. It specifies CASSLALMFSRGNSPLHF.

This clonotype was seen a few times. At one of its ends the junction is not consistent with the germline gene, which may arise from a read error. The V call is TRBV4-3, the J call TRBJ2-7; 14 bases match TRBD2. CDR3 length: 16 amino acids. Germline lookup yields CDR1 LGHNA and CDR2 YSLEER. CDR3 sequence (DNA): TGCGCCAGCAGCCTCGGGACTAGCGGGAGCTCCCACGAGCAGTACTTC. It translates to CASSLGTSGSSHEQYF.

The chain employs TRBV12-5 and TRBJ1-3, with 7 bases aligning to TRBD1. The CDR3 totals 15 residues. From germline, CDR1 is LGHNT and CDR2 FRNRAP. The V gene end was trimmed by 6 bases and the J gene end by 5 bases; junction bases not matched to a gene: 10. The CDR3 DNA is TGTGCTAGTGGCCTCCCGCCGGGACAGCGAAACACCATATATTTT. This encodes CASGLPPGQRNTIYF.

The chain carries TRBV28 and TRBJ2-7; D gene uncertain. Germline lookup yields CDR1 MDHEN and CDR2 SYDVKM. The CDR3 has 12 amino acids. V was shortened by 8 bases and J by 6 bases, with 14 bases between the two germline ends. The CDR3 protein is CASLGYQAEQYF. CDR3 sequence (DNA): TGTGCCAGCCTCGGTTATCAGGCCGAGCAGTACTTC. The full variable domain, completed using reference TRBV28 and TRBJ2-7, is DVKVTQSSRYLVKRTGEKVFLECVQDMDHENMFWYRQDPGLGLRLIYFSYDVKMKEKGDIPEGYSVSREKKERFSLILESASTNQTSMYLCASLGYQAEQYFGPGTRLTVT.

The chain couples TRBV7-3 to TRBJ2-5, with 10 positions matching TRBD1. CDR3 size: 15 residues. Trimming cost V 5 bases and J 0 bases; bases outside gene matches: 3. Germline V CDR1 and CDR2: SGHTA, FQGTGA. The CDR3 reads CASSPTGGNQETQYF. In DNA form, the CDR3 reads TGTGCCAGCAGCCCGACAGGGGGCAACCAAGAGACCCAGTACTTC. The full variable domain, rest sourced from reference TRBV7-3 and TRBJ2-5, is GAGVSQTPSNKVTEKGKYVELRCDPISGHTALYWYRQSLGQGPEFLIYFQGTGAADDSGLPNDRFFAVRPEGSVSTLKIQRTERGDSAVYLCASSPTGGNQETQYFGPGTRLLVL.

V usage is TRBV30 and J usage is TRBJ1-4, with TRBD1 matching 7 bases. The V segment lost 3 bases and the J segment 6 bases; nucleotides outside the gene matches: 10. The CDR3 extends over 15 amino acids. CDR1 GTSNPN and CDR2 SVGIG come from the germline V gene (reference sequence). In nucleotides, the CDR3 is TGTGCCTGGAGAGACCTGAACAGGGGATATGAAAAACTGTTTTTT. Encoded protein: CAWRDLNRGYEKLFF.

This chain connects TRBV28 to TRBJ2-1; the match to TRBD2 covers 10 bases. The CDR3 runs 16 residues. Germline V gene data show CDR1 as MDHEN and CDR2 as SYDVKM. J lost 8 bases, V lost 5 bases, and 12 bases had no gene match. The DNA of the CDR3 is TGTGCCAGCAGTGTTCCCTCGGGACTAGCGAAACATGAGCAGTTCTTC. It is translated as CASSVPSGLAKHEQFF.

The V gene is TRBV4-1, the J gene TRBJ2-6; possibly TRBD1 or TRBD2 for D (6 bases each). The CDR3 has 16 residues. CDR1 and CDR2 (germline): MGHRA, YSYEKL. The V gene lost 2 bases and the J gene lost 2 bases, with 10 bases spanning the gap. The CDR3 DNA reads TGCGCCAGCAGCCAATTCGGGGGCGCTGGGGCCAACGTCCTGACTTTC. It is translated as CASSQFGGAGANVLTF.

This clonotype was seen more than once but under ten times. The CDR3 protein is CASSEWRLADTQYF. In nucleotides, the CDR3 is TGTGCCAGCAGTGAATGGAGGTTGGCAGATACGCAGTATTTT. This chain connects TRBV6-1 to TRBJ2-3, with a tentative D call TRBD2 (5 bases). V was pared by 2 bases and J by 4 bases, with 10 bases between. Germline CDR1 reads MNHNS; CDR2 reads SASEGT. The CDR3 extends over 14 amino acids.

The V call is TRBV27, the J call TRBJ1-1, with D possibly TRBD1 on 5 matching bases. Trimming left V 0 bases short and J 7 bases short, with 18 bases between. CDR1 is MNHEY, CDR2 SMNVEV, per germline (reference sequence). This CDR3 has 16 residues. The CDR3 region is CASSLSVGAGVGEAFF. CDR3 coding DNA: TGTGCCAGCAGTTTATCGGTCGGAGCGGGGGTCGGTGAAGCTTTCTTT.

The chain carries TRBV20-1 and TRBJ2-3, with 9 bases identical to TRBD1. Trimming removed 4 bases from V and 1 base from J; junction bases left unmatched: 6. CDR3 length: 15 residues. The germline CDR1 and CDR2 sequences are DFQATT and SNEGSKA (reference sequence). The CDR3, as DNA: TGCAGTGCTACCGACAGGGGGAAAGGCACAGATACGCAGTATTTT. This translates into CSATDRGKGTDTQYF.

This clonotype was detected ten times or more. The chain recombines TRBV20-1 with TRBJ1-5; D may be TRBD1 (5 bases). The germline CDR1 and CDR2 sequences are DFQATT and SNEGSKA (reference sequence). V lost 3 bases and J 5 bases, leaving 11 bases between the germline ends. CDR3 length: 13 residues. The CDR3 bases are TGCAGTGCTAGCAAAGGGGCGTATCAGCCCCAGCATTTT. Its translation is CSASKGAYQPQHF.

The rearrangement links TRBV29-1 to TRBJ1-1; D may be TRBD1 (5 bases). The CDR3 covers 12 residues. The germline CDR1 and CDR2 sequences are SQVTM and ANQGSEA. V dropped 2 bases and J dropped 11 bases, with 15 bases sitting between them. The CDR3, as DNA: TGCAGCGTTGAACCAACAGGTCCACGGGCTTTCTTT. Translation: CSVEPTGPRAFF.

This chain uses TRBV20-1 with TRBJ2-5, with D tentatively TRBD1 or TRBD2 (5 bases each). The germline V gene has CDR1 DFQATT and CDR2 SNEGSKA (reference sequence). This CDR3 comprises 13 residues. V gave up 5 bases and J gave up 5 bases, with 15 bases separating them. The CDR3 nucleotides read TGCAGTGCTGGGGACGAGAGAGGGGAGACCCAGTACTTC. Its protein product is CSAGDERGETQYF.

This chain uses TRBV1 with TRBJ2-3. TRBV1 constitutes a pseudogene. The CDR3 has 17 residues. DNA of the CDR3: TGCACCAGCAGCCAAGTTTACTGCTCTGGGGAGCCAGATACGCAGTATTTT. It translates to CTSSQVYCSGEPDTQYF.

This clonotype has more than one count but fewer than ten. V gene TRBV5-1 combines with J gene TRBJ1-6, with no clear D. CDR3 length: 15 residues. V gave up 1 base and J gave up 4 bases, with 9 bases separating them. Germline V gives CDR1 SGHRS, CDR2 YFSETQ. The CDR3 loop is CASSLNSDYNSPLHF. The CDR3 DNA reads TGCGCCAGCAGCTTGAACAGCGATTATAATTCACCCCTCCACTTT.

The chain links TRBV7-9 to TRBJ1-1; TRBD1 is a possible D gene (5 bases). Germline V CDR1 and CDR2: SEHNR, FQNEAQ (reference sequence). The CDR3 runs 13 residues. Trimming removed 5 bases at V and 4 bases at J, with 11 bases between. CDR3 loop: CASSGGRGTEAFF. CDR3 bases: TGTGCCAGCAGCGGGGGACGGGGCACTGAAGCTTTCTTT.

This clonotype turned up a few times. The chain joins TRBV7-8 to TRBJ1-1; perhaps TRBD1 as D (5 bases). The V gene lost 4 bases and the J gene lost 4 bases, with 10 bases spanning the gap. The length of the CDR3 is 13 residues. Germline CDR1 and CDR2: SGHVS and FQNEAQ. CDR3 sequence reads: CASSSTGTTEAFF. The CDR3, as DNA: TGTGCCAGCAGCTCAACCGGGACCACTGAAGCTTTCTTT. Using reference TRBV7-8 and TRBJ1-1 for the parts outside the CDR3, the full variable domain is GAGVSQSPRYKVAKRGQDVALRCDPISGHVSLFWYQQALGQGPEFLTYFQNEAQLDKSGLPSDRFFAERPEGSVSTLKIQRTQQEDSAVYLCASSSTGTTEAFFGQGTRLTVV.

This clonotype was detected many times. This chain uses TRBV7-9 with TRBJ2-7; tentatively, D is TRBD1 or TRBD2 (7 bases each). V dropped 1 base and J dropped 0 bases, with 13 bases sitting between them. Germline loops: CDR1 SEHNR, CDR2 FQNEAQ (reference sequence). The CDR3 is 16 amino acids. The CDR3 sequence is CASSLVGGTASYEQYF. CDR3 bases: TGTGCCAGCAGCTTAGTCGGGGGGACAGCCTCCTACGAGCAGTACTTC.

At least ten counts were recorded for this clonotype. V and J are TRBV3-1 and TRBJ1-1; no clear D gene. Germline CDR1 reads LGHDT; CDR2 reads YNNKEL (reference sequence). V lost 1 base to trimming and J lost 3 bases, with 3 bases between them. This CDR3 is 12 amino acids long. DNA for the CDR3: TGTGCCAGCAGCCAAGTCGACACTGAAGCTTTCTTT. It encodes CASSQVDTEAFF.